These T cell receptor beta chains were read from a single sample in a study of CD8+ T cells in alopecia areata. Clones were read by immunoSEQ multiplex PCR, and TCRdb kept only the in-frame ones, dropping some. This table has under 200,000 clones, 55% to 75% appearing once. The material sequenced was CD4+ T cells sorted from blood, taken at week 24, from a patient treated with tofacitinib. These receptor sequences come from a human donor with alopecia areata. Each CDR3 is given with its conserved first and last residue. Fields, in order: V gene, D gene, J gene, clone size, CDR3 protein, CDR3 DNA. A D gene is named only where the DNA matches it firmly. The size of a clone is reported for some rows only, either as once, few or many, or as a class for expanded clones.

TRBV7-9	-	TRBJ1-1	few	CASSLGSRLNTEAFF	TGTGCCAGCAGCTTAGGATCAAGGTTGAACACTGAAGCTTTCTTT
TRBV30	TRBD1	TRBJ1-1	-	CAWRGQVAFF	TGTGCCTGGCGCGGACAGGTTGCTTTCTTT
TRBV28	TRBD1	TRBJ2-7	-	CASSPTGNYEQYF	TGTGCCAGCAGCCCGACAGGGAACTACGAGCAGTACTTC
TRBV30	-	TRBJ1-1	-	CAWSVLRSGEAFF	TGTGCCTGGAGTGTACTGCGGTCGGGTGAAGCTTTCTTT
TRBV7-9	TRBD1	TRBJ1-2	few	CASSPQGASGYTF	TGTGCCAGCAGCCCCCAGGGGGCCTCCGGCTACACCTTC
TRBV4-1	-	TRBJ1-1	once	CASSQAFLAVNTEAFF	TGCGCCAGCAGCCAAGCCTTTCTAGCTGTGAACACTGAAGCTTTCTTT
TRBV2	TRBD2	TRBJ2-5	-	CASRAGGGETQYF	TGTGCCAGCCGAGCGGGGGGAGGGGAGACCCAGTACTTC
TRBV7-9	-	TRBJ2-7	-	CASSPPGSGSYEQYF	TGTGCCAGCAGCCCCCCAGGGTCTGGCTCCTACGAGCAGTACTTC
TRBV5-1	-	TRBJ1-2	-	CASSLDGSNYGYTF	TGCGCCAGCAGCTTGGACGGCAGTAACTATGGCTACACCTTC
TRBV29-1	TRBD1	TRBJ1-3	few	CSAMTGGNSGNTIYF	TGCAGCGCTATGACAGGGGGGAACTCTGGAAACACCATATATTTT
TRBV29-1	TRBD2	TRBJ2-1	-	CSHIWEGLGNEQFF	TGCAGCCACATCTGGGAGGGCCTGGGAAATGAGCAGTTCTTC
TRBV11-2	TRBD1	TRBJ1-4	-	CASSLDRTGKITNEKLFF	TGTGCCAGCAGCTTAGATCGGACAGGGAAGATTACTAATGAAAAACTGTTTTTT
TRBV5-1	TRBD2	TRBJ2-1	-	CASSWTSGGIYEQFF	TGCGCCAGCAGCTGGACTAGCGGGGGGATCTATGAGCAGTTCTTC
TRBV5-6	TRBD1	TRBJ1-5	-	CASSRTGRNQPQHF	TGTGCCAGCAGCCGGACAGGGAGGAATCAGCCCCAGCATTTT
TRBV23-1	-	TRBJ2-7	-	CAILTTYEQYF	TGCGCCATCCTAACGACGTATGAGCAGTACTTC
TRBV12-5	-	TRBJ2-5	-	CASGLPETQYF	TGTGCTAGTGGTTTGCCAGAGACCCAGTACTTC
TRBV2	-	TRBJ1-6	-	CASIERDINSPLHF	TGTGCCAGCATCGAACGGGACATTAATTCACCCCTCCACTTT
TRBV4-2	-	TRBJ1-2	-	CASSQESGFHGYTF	TGTGCCAGCAGCCAAGAATCGGGCTTTCATGGCTACACCTTC
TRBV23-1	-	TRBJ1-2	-	CASSPQAGGTAGYTF	TGCGCCAGCAGTCCTCAAGCGGGGGGAACGGCTGGCTACACCTTC
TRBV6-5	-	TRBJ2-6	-	CASSYVGNGANVLTF	TGTGCCAGCAGTTACGTCGGGAATGGGGCCAACGTCCTGACTTTC
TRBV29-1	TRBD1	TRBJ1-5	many	CSVESGGGRSQHF	TGCAGCGTTGAGTCAGGGGGCGGCCGGTCCCAGCATTTT
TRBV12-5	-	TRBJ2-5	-	CASGPGLVRETQYF	TGTGCTAGTGGCCCGGGGTTAGTCCGCGAGACCCAGTACTTC
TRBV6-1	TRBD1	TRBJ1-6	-	CASSEVRFTGAVASPLHF	TGTGCCAGCAGTGAAGTCCGATTCACAGGGGCTGTCGCTTCACCCCTCCACTTT
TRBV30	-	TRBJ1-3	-	CAWSLGTTGNTIYF	TGTGCCTGGAGTCTCGGGACAACTGGAAACACCATATATTTT
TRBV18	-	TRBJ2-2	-	CASSPSARNTGELFF	TGTGCCAGCTCACCCAGCGCGAGGAACACCGGGGAGCTGTTTTTT
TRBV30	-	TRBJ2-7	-	CAWSVSPGLSYF	TGTGCCTGGAGTGTATCCCCGGGACTCTCTTACTTC
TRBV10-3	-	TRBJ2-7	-	CAISGQGTVSYEQYF	TGTGCCATCAGTGGTCAAGGGACGGTCTCCTACGAGCAGTACTTC
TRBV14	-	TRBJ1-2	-	CASSQTSVGDNGYTF	TGTGCCAGCAGCCAAACCTCCGTGGGGGATAATGGCTACACCTTC
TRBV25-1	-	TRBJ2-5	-	CASTRTGEQYF	TGTGCCAGCACCCGGACGGGAGAGCAGTACTTC
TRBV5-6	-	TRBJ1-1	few	CASSLAQVTEAFF	TGTGCCAGCAGCTTAGCGCAGGTTACTGAAGCTTTCTTT
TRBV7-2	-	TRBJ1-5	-	CASSLVHTGNQPQHF	TGTGCCAGCAGCTTAGTCCACACAGGGAACCAGCCCCAGCATTTT
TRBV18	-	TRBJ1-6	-	CASSPLGAQDSPLHF	TGTGCCAGCTCACCATTGGGGGCACAAGATTCACCCCTCCACTTT
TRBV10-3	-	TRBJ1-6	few	CAISEARVGSPLHF	TGTGCCATCAGTGAGGCCAGGGTAGGCTCACCCCTCCACTTT
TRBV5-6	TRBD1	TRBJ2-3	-	CASSVGQGRTDTQYF	TGTGCCAGCAGCGTAGGACAGGGGCGCACAGATACGCAGTATTTT
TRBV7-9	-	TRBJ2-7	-	CASSTRQDQYF	TGTGCCAGCAGCACCCGACAGGATCAGTACTTC
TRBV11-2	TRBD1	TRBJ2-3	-	CASSRLTGTGGTDTQYF	TGTGCCAGCAGCCGCCTAACCGGGACAGGGGGCACAGATACGCAGTATTTT
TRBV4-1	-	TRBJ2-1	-	CASSLVGSGGVGNEQFF	TGCGCCAGCAGCCTGGTCGGTTCCGGTGGGGTAGGCAATGAGCAGTTCTTC
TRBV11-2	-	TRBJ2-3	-	CASSQLMGVGYTQYF	TGTGCCAGCAGCCAACTTATGGGGGTGGGATATACGCAGTATTTT
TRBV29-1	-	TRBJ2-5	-	CSVFEAETQYF	TGCAGCGTTTTTGAGGCGGAGACCCAGTACTTC
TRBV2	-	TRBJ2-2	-	CASSEQGMNTGELFF	TGTGCCAGCAGTGAACAGGGGATGAACACCGGGGAGCTGTTTTTT
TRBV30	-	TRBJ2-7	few	CAWSVEGTQYF	TGTGCCTGGAGTGTAGAAGGGACACAGTACTTC
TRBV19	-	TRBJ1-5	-	CASSIGGGPHQPQHF	TGTGCCAGTAGTATAGGAGGGGGACCCCATCAGCCCCAGCATTTT
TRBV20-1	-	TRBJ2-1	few	CSAGGNNEQFF	TGCAGTGCTGGGGGGAACAATGAGCAGTTCTTC
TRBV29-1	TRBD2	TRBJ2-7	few	CSVVVVGLAGQYEQYF	TGCAGCGTTGTGGTTGTCGGATTAGCGGGGCAGTACGAGCAGTACTTC
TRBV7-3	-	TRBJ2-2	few	CASSPSAGQAAGELFF	TGTGCCAGCAGCCCTAGCGCCGGACAGGCCGCCGGGGAGCTGTTTTTT
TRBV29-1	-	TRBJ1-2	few	CSVDAGNYGYTF	TGCAGCGTTGATGCCGGGAACTATGGCTACACCTTC
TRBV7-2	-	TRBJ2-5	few	CASSLGNLVTQYF	TGTGCCAGCAGCTTAGGGAACCTGGTGACCCAGTACTTC
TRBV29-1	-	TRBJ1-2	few	CSVDSSGSTSYGYTF	TGCAGCGTTGATTCGTCTGGGTCTACCTCCTATGGCTACACCTTC
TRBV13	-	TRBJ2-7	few	CASSPSAGYEQYF	TGTGCCAGCAGCCCCTCGGCTGGCTACGAGCAGTACTTC
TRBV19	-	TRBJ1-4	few	CASSIQVDEKLFF	TGTGCCAGTAGTATACAGGTAGATGAAAAACTGTTTTTT
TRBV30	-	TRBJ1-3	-	CAWSVGGSGNTIYF	TGTGCCTGGAGTGTCGGAGGGTCTGGAAACACCATATATTTT